Presented here are 25 T cell receptor beta chains from one specimen sequenced in a study of T cell repertoires in aging, cancer and after chemotherapy. Amplification of TCR beta used genomic DNA extracted from peripheral blood. Rearranged V-D-J TRB sequences were amplified with a mixed TRB-A/B primer pool. TCRdb ran MiXCR on the multiplex PCR reads and lists one entry per CDR3 protein. This sample has approximately 5,000 distinct CDR3 sequences, with around two thirds found just once. The material sequenced was blood. These receptor sequences come from a human donor with a solid tumor.

The chain has TRBV14 and TRBJ1-5, with a weak D call TRBD1 (5 bases). This CDR3 contains 17 residues. Germline-derived CDR1 and CDR2 are SGHDN and FVKESK. V lost 0 bases and J 6 bases, leaving 18 bases between the germline ends. The CDR3 sequence: CASSQESTVWSCQPQHF. CDR3 nucleotide sequence: TGTGCCAGCAGCCAAGAATCGACAGTTTGGTCTTGTCAGCCCCAGCATTTT.

The chain links TRBV15 to TRBJ1-6, with 9 bases lining up with TRBD1. Germline assignment: CDR1 LNHNV and CDR2 YYDKDF (reference sequence). V was clipped by 0 bases and J by 7 bases; unmatched bases: 7. The CDR3 consists of 17 residues. DNA for the CDR3: TGTGCCACCAGCAGAGATCGTACAGGGGGCTGGAATTCACCCCTCCACTTT. Translation gives CATSRDRTGGWNSPLHF.

The J gene is TRBJ2-7, the V gene TRBV19; D is possibly TRBD1 (7 bases). The length of the CDR3 is 14 residues. Trimming left V 5 bases short and J 3 bases short, with 14 bases between. The germline V gene encodes CDR1 LNHDA and CDR2 SQIVND (reference sequence). DNA of the CDR3: TGTGCCAGTAGTGTTCGACAGGGAGGCTACGAGCAGTACTTC. It translates to CASSVRQGGYEQYF.

The V call is TRBV6-6, the J call TRBJ1-6; 9 bases align to TRBD1. The CDR3 is made up of 15 amino acids. V dropped 7 bases and J dropped 7; count of bases not matched to a gene: 8. The V gene's germline CDR1 is MNHNY and CDR2 SVGAGI (reference sequence). CDR3 nucleotide sequence: TGTGCCAGCAAACCGGACAGGGGTGGGAATTCACCCCTCCACTTT. This gives the protein CASKPDRGGNSPLHF.

This clonotype has just a few counts. J is TRBJ1-2 and V is TRBV5-1; the D gene is possibly TRBD1 (5 bases). Trimming took 0 bases from V and 8 from J, leaving 8 bases between them. The CDR3 totals 12 residues. The germline gives CDR1 SGHRS, CDR2 YFSETQ. The CDR3 sequence is CASSLERGGYTF. The CDR3 region has the DNA TGCGCCAGCAGCTTGGAACGGGGCGGCTACACCTTC. The whole variable domain, remainder taken from reference TRBV5-1 and TRBJ1-2, is KAGVTQTPRYLIKTRGQQVTLSCSPISGHRSVSWYQQTPGQGLQFLFEYFSETQRNKGNFPGRFSGRQFSNSRSEMNVSTLELGDSALYLCASSLERGGYTFGSGTRLTVV.

This clonotype was counted only a few times. This chain links TRBV20-1 with TRBJ1-2; D unclear. The CDR3 has 15 amino acids. V was trimmed by 0 bases and J by 5 bases, leaving 16 bases between them. CDR1 and CDR2 (germline): DFQATT, SNEGSKA (reference sequence). In nucleotides, the CDR3 is TGCAGTGCTAGAGATGACGAGGGAACGAAGTATGGCTACACCTTC. The encoded protein is CSARDDEGTKYGYTF.

The rearrangement uses TRBV5-6 and TRBJ2-7; 9 bases fit TRBD1. There are 14 residues in the CDR3. Germline trimming cut 2 bases from V and 4 bases from J; bases unmatched to any gene: 4. The germline gives CDR1 SGHDT, CDR2 YYEEEE. The CDR3 nucleotides read TGTGCCAGCAGCTTTGACAGGGGGGATTACGAGCAGTACTTC. It codes for CASSFDRGDYEQYF.

The rearrangement joins TRBV20-1 to TRBJ2-7, with no clear D. From germline, CDR1 is DFQATT and CDR2 SNEGSKA (reference sequence). The CDR3 is 12 residues long. Trimming cost V 4 bases and J 3 bases, with 10 bases left between them. This CDR3 reads CSATLTNYEQYF. The DNA of the CDR3 is TGCAGTGCTACTCTGACCAACTACGAGCAGTACTTC.

The V call is TRBV7-2, the J call TRBJ1-2; a weak D match, TRBD1 (5 bases). Germline V gene lookup returns CDR1 SGHTA and CDR2 FQGNSA. The CDR3 loop spans 14 amino acids. V gave up 4 bases and J gave up 8 bases, with 17 bases separating them. The CDR3 DNA follows: TGTGCCAGCAGCTCCCAGGGAAGGGGAGGCGGCTACACCTTC. This sequence encodes CASSSQGRGGGYTF.

V is TRBV7-9 and J is TRBJ2-6; TRBD1 or TRBD2 may be the D gene (6 bases each). Germline CDR1 and CDR2: SEHNR and FQNEAQ (reference sequence). The CDR3 extends over 18 amino acids. V lost 6 bases and J 0 bases, leaving 18 bases between the germline ends. CDR3 bases: TGTGCCAGCAGATTTTCCATGGGGGGCGGCTCTGGGGCCAACGTCCTGACTTTC. Amino acid sequence: CASRFSMGGGSGANVLTF.

The chain is built from TRBV6-5 and TRBJ2-5; D call uncertain. Per germline, CDR1 MNHEY and CDR2 SVGAGI. This CDR3 contains 14 residues. Trimming pared 0 bases from V and 2 bases from J, leaving 7 bases between. CDR3 sequence: CASSYSDRQETQYF. The CDR3 DNA reads TGTGCCAGCAGTTACTCCGACCGGCAAGAGACCCAGTACTTC.

As DNA, the CDR3 is TGTGCCAGCAGTCCCACGAGCGGGGGGCAAGGCTACACCTTC. Its translation is CASSPTSGGQGYTF. The V gene is TRBV6-2 or TRBV6-3, the J gene TRBJ1-2; tentative D call: TRBD1 (6 bases). CDR1 MNHEY and CDR2 SVGEGT come from the germline V gene. The CDR3 has 14 residues. The germline V and J ends were trimmed by 5 bases and 8 bases, with 18 bases remaining between them.

CDR3: CASSYSSGSLDEQYF. CDR3 DNA: TGTGCCAGCAGTTACTCGAGTGGGTCCCTAGACGAGCAGTACTTC. This chain links TRBV6-5 with TRBJ2-7; D remains ambiguous. The V and J ends lost 0 bases and 5 bases respectively, with 14 bases between them. This CDR3 region has 15 residues. Germline loops: CDR1 MNHEY, CDR2 SVGAGI.

This chain joins TRBV12-3 or TRBV12-4 and TRBJ2-1, with 10 bases lining up with TRBD2. This CDR3 region has 17 residues. Losses at the gene ends were 6 bases for V and 4 bases for J; bases not matched to a gene: 12. The CDR3 bases are TGTGCCAGCAGCTCTCCCGGGGGACTAGCGTTGTACAATGAGCAGTTCTTC. Amino acids: CASSSPGGLALYNEQFF.

The V and J genes are TRBV19 and TRBJ1-4; TRBD1 is a possible D gene (5 bases). Trimming left V 6 bases short and J 8 bases short, with 16 bases between. Germline V gene sequence: CDR1 LNHDA, CDR2 SQIVND (reference sequence). The CDR3 length is 14 residues. CDR3 residues: CASSRDLEGEKLFF. CDR3 nucleotide sequence: TGTGCCAGTAGCCGGGACCTGGAGGGGGAAAAACTGTTTTTT.

The V gene is TRBV19, the J gene TRBJ2-5; D perhaps matches TRBD2 (5 bases). The CDR3 totals 14 residues. Germline V CDR1 and CDR2: LNHDA, SQIVND (reference sequence). Trimming removed 1 base at V and 2 bases at J, with 8 bases between. CDR3 protein: CASSIGGVQETQYF. The CDR3, as DNA: TGTGCCAGTAGTATAGGGGGAGTACAAGAGACCCAGTACTTC.

This clonotype was seen a single time. The CDR3 coding sequence is TGTGCCAGCAGTCCCGGGGCAGGGCTGACAGAGACCCAGTACTTC. Its translation is CASSPGAGLTETQYF. This rearrangement joins TRBV6-5 to TRBJ2-5, with D perhaps being TRBD1 or TRBD2 (5 bases each). The CDR3 runs 15 residues. The germline gives CDR1 MNHEY, CDR2 SVGAGI. V shed 5 bases and J shed 4 bases, with 17 bases lying between them.

Turning to this clonotype: One end of the junction fails to match germline, which may point to a read error. The chain carries TRBV5-1 and TRBJ2-7; 9 bases agree with TRBD1. The CDR3 is made up of 15 amino acids. CDR1 is SGHRS, CDR2 YFSETQ, per germline. CDR3 DNA sequence: TGTGCCAGCAGCGGTCCGGGACAGGGCTACTACGAGCAGTACTTC. This codes for CASSGPGQGYYEQYF.

The J gene is TRBJ1-2, the V gene TRBV29-1; D may be TRBD1 (5 bases). The V end lost 7 bases, the J end lost 0 bases, and 18 bases lay between the germline ends. The CDR3 consists of 15 residues. Germline values: CDR1 SQVTM, CDR2 ANQGSEA. The CDR3 loop reads CSAGGNQGANYGYTF. The CDR3 DNA reads TGCAGCGCCGGTGGTAACCAGGGAGCTAACTATGGCTACACCTTC.

The chain carries TRBV13 and TRBJ1-6; D gene unclear. The CDR3 contains 15 residues. V dropped 2 bases and J dropped 9 bases, with 14 bases sitting between them. Germline-derived CDR1 and CDR2 are PRHDT and FYEKMQ (reference sequence). The CDR3 DNA is TGTGCCAGCAGCTTATCCCCGAAAGCCTCTTCACCCCTCCACTTT. Its protein is CASSLSPKASSPLHF.

The rearrangement joins TRBV19 to TRBJ2-1; D remains ambiguous. Germline lookup yields CDR1 LNHDA and CDR2 SQIVND (reference sequence). The CDR3 extends over 14 amino acids. The V end was cut by 2 bases, the J end by 10 bases, with 15 bases between. The DNA of the CDR3 is TGTGCCAGTAGTATATTACTCCGGGTGGGCGAGCAGTTCTTC. Its translation is CASSILLRVGEQFF.

The chain combines TRBV6-5 with TRBJ1-6; the D gene is possibly TRBD1 (5 bases). This CDR3 has 12 residues. The germline gives CDR1 MNHEY, CDR2 SVGAGI. The V end lost 7 bases, the J end lost 10 bases, and 11 bases lay between the germline ends. The CDR3 loop reads CASTMEGSPLHF. DNA of the CDR3: TGTGCCAGCACGATGGAGGGGTCACCCCTCCACTTT.

CDR3 loop: CASSLMGAGGTEAFF. The CDR3 region has the DNA TGTGCCAGCAGCTTAATGGGGGCAGGGGGCACTGAAGCTTTCTTT. The chain has TRBV7-3 and TRBJ1-1; 7 bases fit TRBD1. This CDR3 is 15 amino acids long. Looked up from germline, CDR1 is SGHTA and CDR2 is FQGTGA. With V trimmed by 1 base and J by 4 bases, 6 bases remained unmatched.

The CDR3 sequence is CASSLWKSSYEQYF. As DNA, the CDR3 is TGTGCCAGCAGCTTATGGAAGAGCTCCTACGAGCAGTACTTC. The chain couples TRBV5-6 to TRBJ2-7; no definite D call. Trimming pared 2 bases from V and 0 bases from J, leaving 9 bases between. This CDR3 spans 14 amino acids. Germline V gene data show CDR1 as SGHDT and CDR2 as YYEEEE.

In its sample, this clonotype was seen a few times. The V gene is TRBV12-3 or TRBV12-4, the J gene TRBJ2-2; 8 nucleotides match TRBD1. V lost 3 bases and J lost 5; bases outside the gene matches: 5. CDR3 size: 15 residues. CDR3 nucleotides: TGTGCCAGCAGTTTCAACAGGGGGGTGACCGGGGAGCTGTTTTTT. As protein: CASSFNRGVTGELFF.